Shown below are 25 T cell receptor beta chains from a single sample sequenced in a study of shared clonotypes between healthy human individuals. Data came from immunoSEQ multiplex PCR; TCRdb stores just in-frame clones and leaves some out. The sample includes some 690,000 clones, 90% of them seen just once. Sequenced material: memory CD8+ T cells from PBMCs. Subset: CD45RO+ cells pooled with CCR7-negative TemRA cells. The receptor set was obtained from a man aged 18 to 30 in good health. Some clones in this sample may be carry-over from other donors' samples.

The rearrangement links TRBV27 to TRBJ1-4, with 7 bases that match TRBD1. Germline trimming cut 6 bases from V and 8 bases from J; bases unmatched to any gene: 9. Germline values: CDR1 MNHEY, CDR2 SMNVEV (reference sequence). CDR3 length: 14 residues. The CDR3 reads CASRGMDRNEKLFF. CDR3 coding DNA: TGTGCCAGCAGGGGTATGGACAGGAACGAAAAACTGTTTTTT.

The chain has TRBV27 and TRBJ2-5; no reliable D call. The J call may be wrong; the DNA end is better matched by TRBJ2-7. The CDR3 is made up of 10 amino acids. Germline V CDR1 and CDR2: MNHEY, SMNVEV (reference sequence). The CDR3 loop reads CASSLYEQYF. The CDR3 DNA reads TGTGCCAGCAGTTTATACGAGCAGTACTTC.

The chain carries TRBV28 and TRBJ1-1; D is unclear. Germline CDR1 and CDR2: MDHEN and SYDVKM. This CDR3 has 13 amino acids. The V and J ends lost 6 bases and 3 bases respectively, with 11 bases between them. The CDR3 reads CASRPAWDTEAFF. CDR3 nucleotides: TGTGCCAGCAGGCCTGCATGGGACACTGAAGCTTTCTTT.

The chain uses TRBV9 and TRBJ2-2; 8 nucleotides match TRBD2. V gave up 7 bases and J gave up 1 base; unmatched junction bases: 6. This CDR3 contains 15 residues. Germline CDR1 reads SGDLS; CDR2 reads YYNGEE. The CDR3 bases are TGTGCCAGCGGGTACGCGGGAGGGAACACCGGGGAGCTGTTTTTT. It specifies CASGYAGGNTGELFF.

The chain combines TRBV20-1 with TRBJ2-7; D unresolved. V was shortened by 6 bases and J by 3 bases, with 6 bases between the two germline ends. This CDR3 has 10 residues. CDR1 DFQATT and CDR2 SNEGSKA come from the germline V gene (reference sequence). The CDR3 coding sequence is TGCAGTGCGCCCGGCTACGAGCAGTACTTC. This sequence encodes CSAPGYEQYF.

Here the CDR3 reads CASSYRAQQANEQYF. In nucleotides, the CDR3 is TGTGCCAGCAGTTACCGAGCACAGCAAGCCAACGAGCAGTACTTC. This chain links TRBV6-5 with TRBJ2-7; unclear D gene. The CDR3 is 15 amino acids. Per germline, CDR1 MNHEY and CDR2 SVGAGI. Trimming stripped 2 bases from V and 5 bases from J, with 16 bases between.

With regard to this clone: In the same sample, other DNA sequences code for this CDR3. The chain has TRBV6-6 and TRBJ2-7; 9 nucleotides line up with TRBD1. Germline CDR1 is MNHNY and CDR2 is SVGAGI (reference sequence). This CDR3 comprises 14 residues. Trimming took 0 bases from V and 3 from J; bases not matched to a gene: 0. The CDR3, as DNA: TGTGCCAGCAGTTACTCGACAGGGGGCTACGAGCAGTACTTC. The encoded protein is CASSYSTGGYEQYF.

This chain uses TRBV27 with TRBJ1-1; TRBD1 agrees at 8 bases. The V segment lost 0 bases and the J segment 6 bases; nucleotides outside the gene matches: 3. CDR1 and CDR2 (germline): MNHEY, SMNVEV (reference sequence). This CDR3 is built from 14 residues. CDR3 in amino acids: CASSLSAGGAEAFF. For the CDR3, the DNA is TGTGCCAGCAGTTTATCAGCAGGGGGCGCTGAAGCTTTCTTT.

This clone was seen more than once but under ten times. Other nucleotide sequences in the sample specify the same CDR3. V and J are TRBV6-5 and TRBJ2-2, with D unclear. With 2 bases removed from V and 4 bases from J, the gap between germline ends came to 5 bases. The CDR3 is 13 amino acids. Germline V gene sequence: CDR1 MNHEY, CDR2 SVGAGI. The CDR3 sequence: CASSYLGTGELFF. The DNA of the CDR3 is TGTGCCAGCAGTTACCTCGGCACCGGGGAGCTGTTTTTT.

The chain employs TRBV2 and TRBJ1-1, with D perhaps matching TRBD1 (6 bases). There are 13 residues in the CDR3. Germline assignment: CDR1 SNHLY and CDR2 FYNNEI. V lost 9 bases and J 5 bases, leaving 16 bases between the germline ends. The CDR3 nucleotides read TGTGCCAGAAGCTTCGGGGGGCGGACTGAAGCTTTCTTT. Translation gives CARSFGGRTEAFF. The whole variable domain, filled in from reference TRBV2 and TRBJ1-1, reads EPEVTQTPSHQVTQMGQEVILRCVPISNHLYFYWYRQILGQKVEFLVSFYNNEISEKSEIFDDQFSVERPDGSNFTLKIRSTKLEDSAMYFCARSFGGRTEAFFGQGTRLTVV.

The chain is built from TRBV6-1 and TRBJ2-7; D is unclear. The germline V gene encodes CDR1 MNHNS and CDR2 SASEGT. Trimming stripped 2 bases from V and 4 bases from J, with 12 bases between. This CDR3 contains 14 residues. The CDR3 protein is CASSERVGWYEQYF. In DNA form, the CDR3 reads TGTGCCAGCAGTGAAAGGGTCGGATGGTACGAGCAGTACTTC.

The J gene is TRBJ2-5, the V gene TRBV7-9; no definite D call. Between the trimmed V and J ends, which lost 5 bases and 9 bases, there was a span of 13 bases. Looked up from germline, CDR1 is SEHNR and CDR2 is FQNEAQ (reference sequence). This CDR3 is built from 12 residues. The CDR3: CASSTRLVAQYF. CDR3 in DNA: TGTGCCAGCAGCACACGCCTGGTAGCCCAGTACTTC.

The chain carries TRBV7-8 and TRBJ2-7; TRBD2 aligns across 7 bases. With 5 bases clipped from V and 2 bases from J, the junction kept 12 bases outside the gene matches. The CDR3 length is 16 residues. The germline CDR1 and CDR2 sequences are SGHVS and FQNEAQ. The CDR3 region is CASSLLGGRGPYEQYF. CDR3 DNA sequence: TGTGCCAGCAGCCTACTGGGGGGGAGGGGACCCTACGAGCAGTACTTC.

V and J are TRBV4-3 and TRBJ2-7; either TRBD1 or TRBD2 may supply D (6 bases each). Germline assignment: CDR1 LGHNA and CDR2 YSLEER. This CDR3 spans 16 amino acids. Trimming removed 1 base at V and 5 bases at J, with 18 bases between. CDR3 protein: CASSQVLGGRGDEQYF. CDR3 coding DNA: TGCGCCAGCAGCCAAGTCTTGGGGGGCAGGGGAGACGAGCAGTACTTC.

V usage is TRBV2 and J usage is TRBJ2-7; D gene uncertain. The V and J ends lost 5 bases and 0 bases respectively, with 14 bases between them. This CDR3 region has 15 residues. Germline V CDR1 and CDR2: SNHLY, FYNNEI. In DNA form, the CDR3 reads TGTGCCAGCAGTCTCCGTAGCATATCCTCCTACGAGCAGTACTTC. Translation: CASSLRSISSYEQYF.

V gene TRBV6-1 combines with J gene TRBJ2-1; TRBD2 agrees at 12 bases. This CDR3 is built from 18 residues. Per germline, CDR1 MNHNS and CDR2 SASEGT. V gave up 5 bases and J gave up 4 bases; unmatched junction bases: 12. The CDR3, as DNA: TGTGCCAGCAGTCAAGGACTAGCGGGACCGGCCGGTTACAATGAGCAGTTCTTC. Residues: CASSQGLAGPAGYNEQFF.

This clone has a single count. This chain connects TRBV5-1 to TRBJ1-4; weak D call: TRBD1 (6 bases). V was clipped by 8 bases and J by 2 bases, with 16 bases between them. Germline loops: CDR1 SGHRS, CDR2 YFSETQ. The CDR3 has 15 residues. CDR3 nucleotide sequence: TGCGCCAGTGCTCGGGGGGCCGGGACTAATGAAAAACTGTTTTTT. This gives the protein CASARGAGTNEKLFF.

The chain carries TRBV5-1 and TRBJ2-1; TRBD2 agrees at 11 bases. Trimming at V came to 4 bases and at J to 7 bases, leaving 10 bases not matched to a gene. This CDR3 has 16 residues. Germline V gene lookup returns CDR1 SGHRS and CDR2 YFSETQ. The CDR3, as DNA: TGCGCCAGCAGCATTGCTAGACTAGCGGGGTTAAATGAGCAGTTCTTC. Protein sequence: CASSIARLAGLNEQFF.

The genes are TRBV5-1 and TRBJ2-5; D not certain. Between the trimmed V and J ends, which lost 6 bases and 3 bases, there was a span of 9 bases. The CDR3 runs to 12 residues. The germline V gene has CDR1 SGHRS and CDR2 YFSETQ. CDR3 residues: CASNDLEETQYF. The CDR3 DNA reads TGCGCCAGCAACGACCTAGAAGAGACCCAGTACTTC.

This clone was detected many times. The chain carries TRBV25-1 and TRBJ1-6; D is undetermined. CDR1 and CDR2 (germline): MGHDK, SYGVNS. This CDR3 has 15 residues. The V end lost 1 base, the J end lost 7 bases, and 11 bases lay between the germline ends. CDR3 DNA sequence: TGTGCCAGCAGTGAATTCGGCAGTGCCAATTCACCCCTCCACTTT. This gives the protein CASSEFGSANSPLHF.

CDR3 residues: CASEEGNTGELFF. The CDR3 region has the DNA TGTGCCAGCGAGGAGGGGAACACCGGGGAGCTGTTTTTT. This chain links TRBV27 with TRBJ2-2; possibly TRBD2 for D (6 bases). The CDR3 has 13 amino acids. The germline CDR1 and CDR2 sequences are MNHEY and SMNVEV (reference sequence). The V end lost 8 bases, the J end lost 1 base, and 8 bases lay between the germline ends.

V is TRBV19 and J is TRBJ1-1; no firm D call. The CDR3 runs to 14 residues. The germline CDR1 and CDR2 sequences are LNHDA and SQIVND (reference sequence). The V gene lost 5 bases and the J gene lost 3 bases, with 13 bases spanning the gap. DNA for the CDR3: TGTGCCAGTAGTCTACGTAGCTTCTACACTGAAGCTTTCTTT. Protein sequence: CASSLRSFYTEAFF.

This sequence joins TRBV15 and TRBJ1-4; the match to TRBD1 covers 9 bases. The germline V gene has CDR1 LNHNV and CDR2 YYDKDF (reference sequence). V shed 5 bases, J shed 7 bases, and the junction held 11 bases outside the gene matches. The CDR3 extends over 16 amino acids. Written as DNA, the CDR3 is TGTGCCACCAGCGCCGTGGGACAGGGCGCTCTTGAAAAACTGTTTTTT. This sequence encodes CATSAVGQGALEKLFF.

The rearrangement uses TRBV28 and TRBJ1-5; D ambiguous. Deletions cut 5 bases from V and 5 bases from J, with 10 bases between. This CDR3 region has 13 residues. The germline V gene has CDR1 MDHEN and CDR2 SYDVKM. The CDR3 protein is CASSTPGDQPQHF. The CDR3 DNA sequence: TGTGCCAGCAGTACCCCTGGGGATCAGCCCCAGCATTTT. The full variable domain, in which reference TRBV28 and TRBJ1-5 provide the parts outside the CDR3, is DVKVTQSSRYLVKRTGEKVFLECVQDMDHENMFWYRQDPGLGLRLIYFSYDVKMKEKGDIPEGYSVSREKKERFSLILESASTNQTSMYLCASSTPGDQPQHFGDGTRLSIL.

V usage is TRBV28 and J usage is TRBJ2-7, with unresolved D. Germline assignment: CDR1 MDHEN and CDR2 SYDVKM. V was shortened by 1 base and J by 1 base, with 8 bases between the two germline ends. This CDR3 region has 14 residues. CDR3 protein: CASSLLGNSYEQYF. Here the CDR3 DNA reads TGTGCCAGCAGTTTATTAGGGAATTCCTACGAGCAGTACTTC.